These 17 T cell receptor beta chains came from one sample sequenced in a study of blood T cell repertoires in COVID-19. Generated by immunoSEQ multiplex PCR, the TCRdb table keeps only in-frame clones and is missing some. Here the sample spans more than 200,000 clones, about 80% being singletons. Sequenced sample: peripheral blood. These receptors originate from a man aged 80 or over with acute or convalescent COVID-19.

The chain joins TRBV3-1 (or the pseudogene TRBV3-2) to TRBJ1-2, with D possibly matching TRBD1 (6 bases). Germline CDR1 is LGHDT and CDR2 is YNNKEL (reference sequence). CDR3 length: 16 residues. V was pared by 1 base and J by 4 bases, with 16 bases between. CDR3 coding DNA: TGTGCCAGCAGCCAAGGGACCGGGACATCTCTCTATGGCTACACCTTC. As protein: CASSQGTGTSLYGYTF.

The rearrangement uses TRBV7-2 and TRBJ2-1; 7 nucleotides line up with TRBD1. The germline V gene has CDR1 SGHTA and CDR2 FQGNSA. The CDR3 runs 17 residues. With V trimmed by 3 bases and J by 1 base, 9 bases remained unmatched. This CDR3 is CASSFLAGTASYNEQFF. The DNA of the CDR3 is TGTGCCAGCAGCTTCCTCGCCGGGACAGCGTCCTACAATGAGCAGTTCTTC. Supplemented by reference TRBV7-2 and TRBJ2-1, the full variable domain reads GAGVSQSPSNKVTEKGKDVELRCDPISGHTALYWYRQSLGQGLEFLIYFQGNSAPDKSGLPSDRFSAERTGGSVSTLTIQRTQQEDSAVYLCASSFLAGTASYNEQFFGPGTRLTVL.

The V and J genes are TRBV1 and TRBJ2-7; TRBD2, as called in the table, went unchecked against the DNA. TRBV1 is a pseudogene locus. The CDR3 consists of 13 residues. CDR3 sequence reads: CTSSQRRIYEQYF. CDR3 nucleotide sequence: TGCACCAGCAGCCAGAGGAGAATATACGAGCAGTACTTC.

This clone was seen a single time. In nucleotides, the CDR3 is TGTGCCAGCAGCTCGGGACAGACATGGGAGTCTCGGAGCAATCAGCCCCAGCATTTT. It specifies CASSSGQTWESRSNQPQHF. J is TRBJ1-5 and V is TRBV7-9; the match to TRBD1 covers 7 bases. The germline V gene encodes CDR1 SEHNR and CDR2 FQNEAQ (reference sequence). The CDR3 covers 19 residues. V dropped 4 bases and J dropped 1; count of bases not matched to a gene: 16.

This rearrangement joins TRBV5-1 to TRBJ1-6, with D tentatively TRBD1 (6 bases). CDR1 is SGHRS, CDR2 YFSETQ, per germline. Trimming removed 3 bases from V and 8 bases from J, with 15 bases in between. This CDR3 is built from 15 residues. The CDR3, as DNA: TGCGCCAGCAGCTACGATGGGAGGGGGGATTCACCCCTCCACTTT. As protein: CASSYDGRGDSPLHF.

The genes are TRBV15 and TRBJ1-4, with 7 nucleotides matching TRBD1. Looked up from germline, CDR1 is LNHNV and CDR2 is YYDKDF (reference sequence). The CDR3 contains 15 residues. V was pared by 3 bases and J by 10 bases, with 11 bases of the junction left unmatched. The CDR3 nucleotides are TGTGCCACCAGCAGTCCAAACAGGGGTTACGGAAAACTGTTTTTT. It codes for CATSSPNRGYGKLFF. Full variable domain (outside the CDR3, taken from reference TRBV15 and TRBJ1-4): DAMVIQNPRYQVTQFGKPVTLSCSQTLNHNVMYWYQQKSSQAPKLLFHYYDKDFNNEADTPDNFQSRRPNTSFCFLDIRSPGLGDTAMYLCATSSPNRGYGKLFFGSGTQLSVL.

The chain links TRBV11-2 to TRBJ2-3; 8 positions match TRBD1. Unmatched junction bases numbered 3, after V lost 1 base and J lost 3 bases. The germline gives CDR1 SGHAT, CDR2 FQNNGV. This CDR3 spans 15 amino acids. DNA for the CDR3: TGTGCCAGCAGCTTAGCCTGGACAGGGACAGATACGCAGTATTTT. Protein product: CASSLAWTGTDTQYF.

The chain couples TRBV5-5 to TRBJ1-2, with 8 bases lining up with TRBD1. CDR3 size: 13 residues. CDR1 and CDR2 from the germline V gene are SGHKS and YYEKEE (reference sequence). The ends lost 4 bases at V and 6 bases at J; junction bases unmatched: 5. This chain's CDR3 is CASSHGQGDGYTF. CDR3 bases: TGTGCCAGCAGCCACGGACAGGGAGATGGCTACACCTTC.

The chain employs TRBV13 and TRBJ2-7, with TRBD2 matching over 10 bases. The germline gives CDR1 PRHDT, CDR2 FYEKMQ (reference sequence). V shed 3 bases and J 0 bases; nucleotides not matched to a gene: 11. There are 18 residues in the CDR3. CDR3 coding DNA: TGTGCCAGCAGCTTCCGTCGTAGCGGGGGGTTTCGCTCCTACGAGCAGTACTTC. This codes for CASSFRRSGGFRSYEQYF.

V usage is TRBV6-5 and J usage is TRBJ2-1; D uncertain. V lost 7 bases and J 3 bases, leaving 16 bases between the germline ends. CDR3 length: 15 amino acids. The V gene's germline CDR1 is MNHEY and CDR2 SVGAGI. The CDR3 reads CASTYSHSGYNEQFF. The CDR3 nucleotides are TGTGCCAGCACCTACTCCCACTCGGGCTACAATGAGCAGTTCTTC.

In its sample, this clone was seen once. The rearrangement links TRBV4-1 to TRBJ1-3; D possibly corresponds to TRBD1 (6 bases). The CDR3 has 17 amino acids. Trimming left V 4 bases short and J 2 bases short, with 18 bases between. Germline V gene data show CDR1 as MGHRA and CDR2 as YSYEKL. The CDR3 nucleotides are TGCGCCAGCAGCCTATTAGCAGAGGGGGGGACTGGAAACACCATATATTTT. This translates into CASSLLAEGGTGNTIYF.

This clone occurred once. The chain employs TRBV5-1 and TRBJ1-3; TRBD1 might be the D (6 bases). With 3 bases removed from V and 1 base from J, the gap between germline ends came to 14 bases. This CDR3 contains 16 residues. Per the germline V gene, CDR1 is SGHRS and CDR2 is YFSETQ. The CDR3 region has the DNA TGCGCCAGCAGCTCCGGACAGAAATTATCTGGAAACACCATATATTTT. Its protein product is CASSSGQKLSGNTIYF.

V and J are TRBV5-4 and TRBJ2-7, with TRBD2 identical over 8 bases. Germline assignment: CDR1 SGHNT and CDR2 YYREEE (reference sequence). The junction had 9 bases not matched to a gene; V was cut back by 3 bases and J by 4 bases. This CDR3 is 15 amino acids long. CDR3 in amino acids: CASSWTGGLPYEQYF. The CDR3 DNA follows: TGTGCCAGCAGCTGGACGGGAGGGCTTCCTTACGAGCAGTACTTC.

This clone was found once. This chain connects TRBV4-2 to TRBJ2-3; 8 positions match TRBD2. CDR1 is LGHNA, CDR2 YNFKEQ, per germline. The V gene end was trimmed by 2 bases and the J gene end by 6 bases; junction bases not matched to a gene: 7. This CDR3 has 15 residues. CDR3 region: CASSQPGTRDDTQYF. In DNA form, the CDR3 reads TGTGCCAGCAGCCAACCCGGGACTAGGGACGATACGCAGTATTTT.

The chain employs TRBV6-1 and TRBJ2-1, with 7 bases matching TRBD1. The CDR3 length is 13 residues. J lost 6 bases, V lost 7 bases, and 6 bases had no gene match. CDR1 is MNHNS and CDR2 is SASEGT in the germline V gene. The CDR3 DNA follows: TGTGCCAGCACCCGGGACAGCCCCAATGAGCAGTTCTTC. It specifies CASTRDSPNEQFF.

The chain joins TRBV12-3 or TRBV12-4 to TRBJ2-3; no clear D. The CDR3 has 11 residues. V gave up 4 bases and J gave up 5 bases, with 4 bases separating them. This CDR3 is CASSYLDTQYF. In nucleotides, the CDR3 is TGTGCCAGCAGTTATCTAGATACGCAGTATTTT.

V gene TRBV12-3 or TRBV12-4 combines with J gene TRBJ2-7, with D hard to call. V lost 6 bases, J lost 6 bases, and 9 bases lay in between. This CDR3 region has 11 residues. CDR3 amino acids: CASRRSGEQYF. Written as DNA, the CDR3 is TGTGCCAGCAGGCGATCGGGCGAGCAGTACTTC.